The clone carrying this T cell receptor beta chain was seen many times. What it binds is unknown. Generation of TCR beta libraries employed quantitative 5'-RACE incorporating molecular barcodes. TCRdb recomputed calls from the 5' RACE reads with MiXCR, one row per CDR3 protein. The sample holds some 290,000 distinct CDR3 sequences, around 20% seen once. The data are from a study of CD8 T cells in ankylosing spondylitis. Notes on the study in general: About eight highly homologous variants made up a TCR beta motif that seemed to typify ankylosing spondylitis blood. Disease-linked clones bore a CD8+ phenotype and were relatively rare in peripheral blood.

V was clipped by 4 bases and J by 4 bases; unmatched bases: 12. Looked up from germline, CDR1 is SGHRS and CDR2 is YFSETQ. The CDR3 loop spans 16 amino acids. Sequenced input: blood, either unsorted or a sorted T cell fraction (not recorded which). V and J are TRBV5-1 and TRBJ1-1, with 8 positions matching TRBD1. The sequence was collected from a male donor with ankylosing spondylitis or in good health (not recorded which). This chain's CDR3 is CASSLKGQGGSTEAFF. CDR3 nucleotides: TGCGCCAGCAGCCTAAAAGGACAGGGAGGGAGCACTGAAGCTTTCTTT.